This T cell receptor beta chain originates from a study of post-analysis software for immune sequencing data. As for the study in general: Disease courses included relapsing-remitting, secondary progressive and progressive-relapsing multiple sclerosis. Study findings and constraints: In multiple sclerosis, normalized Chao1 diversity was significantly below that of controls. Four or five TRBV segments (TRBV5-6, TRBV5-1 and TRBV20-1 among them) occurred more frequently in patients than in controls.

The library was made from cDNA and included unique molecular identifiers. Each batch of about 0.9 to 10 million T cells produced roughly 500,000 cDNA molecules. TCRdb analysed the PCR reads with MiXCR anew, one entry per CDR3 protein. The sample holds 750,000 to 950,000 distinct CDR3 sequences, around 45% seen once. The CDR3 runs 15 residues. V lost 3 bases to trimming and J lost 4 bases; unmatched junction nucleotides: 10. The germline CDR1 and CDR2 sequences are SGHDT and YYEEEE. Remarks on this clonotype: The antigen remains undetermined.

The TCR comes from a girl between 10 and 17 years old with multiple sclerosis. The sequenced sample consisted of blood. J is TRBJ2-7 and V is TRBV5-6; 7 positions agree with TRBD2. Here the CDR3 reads CASSSGLPTPYEQYF. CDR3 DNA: TGTGCCAGCAGCTCGGGACTACCAACTCCTTACGAGCAGTACTTC. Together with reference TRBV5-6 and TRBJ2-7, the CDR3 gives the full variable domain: DAGVTQSPTHLIKTRGQQVTLRCSPKSGHDTVSWYQQALGQGPQFIFQYYEEEERQRGNFPDRFSGHQFPNYSSELNVNALLLGDSALYLCASSSGLPTPYEQYFGPGTRLTVT.